The 19 T cell receptor beta chains reported below all come from one sample, sequenced in a study of regulatory T cells in long-lasting Graves disease. Sample time point: persistent/refractory GD, antithyroid drugs over 5 years with positive TRAb. PBMC-derived RNA was used for the TCR library. Researchers made TCR beta libraries by using iRepertoire HTBI primers and running Arm-PCR on CDR3 regions. One entry per CDR3 protein, called by TCRdb with MiXCR from the multiplex PCR reads. The sample lists over 650,000 distinct CDR3 sequences; about 32% were seen once. The sequencing here drew on peripheral blood mononuclear cells (PBMCs), taken when the disease was refractory, from a patient treated with antithyroid drugs. These receptors came from a female donor with Graves disease.

The table lists this clonotype with many counts. This chain connects TRBV27 to TRBJ1-5; D unclear. The germline V gene encodes CDR1 MNHEY and CDR2 SMNVEV (reference sequence). The V and J ends lost 2 bases and 3 bases respectively, with 8 bases between them. The CDR3 spans 14 residues. CDR3 amino acids: CASSLRGNNQPQHF. Written as DNA, the CDR3 is TGTGCCAGCAGTTTAAGAGGAAACAATCAGCCCCAGCATTTT.

This clonotype was detected a few times. V is TRBV20-1 and J is TRBJ2-5; 9 bases align to TRBD2. Unmatched junction bases numbered 6, after V lost 5 bases and J lost 2 bases. Germline V gives CDR1 DFQATT, CDR2 SNEGSKA (reference sequence). The CDR3 is made up of 14 amino acids. The CDR3 DNA sequence: TGCAGTGCTTCGACGGGACTAGCACAAGAGACCCAGTACTTC. Its translation: CSASTGLAQETQYF.

The chain is built from TRBV18 and TRBJ2-7, with D uncertain. V dropped 11 bases and J dropped 5 bases, with 19 bases sitting between them. CDR3 length: 13 residues. Germline-derived CDR1 and CDR2 are KGHSH and LQKENI. CDR3 in amino acids: CASFAPSTNEQYF. DNA of the CDR3: TGTGCCTCCTTTGCACCAAGCACAAACGAGCAGTACTTC.

The chain uses TRBV7-2 and TRBJ2-7; D gene uncertain. Germline CDR1 reads SGHTA; CDR2 reads FQGNSA. V lost 5 bases and J lost 2, with 7 bases in between. The CDR3 is made up of 12 amino acids. CDR3 sequence: CASSANTYEQYF. The DNA for the CDR3 is TGTGCCAGCAGCGCAAACACCTACGAGCAGTACTTC. The full variable domain, completed using reference TRBV7-2 and TRBJ2-7, is GAGVSQSPSNKVTEKGKDVELRCDPISGHTALYWYRQSLGQGLEFLIYFQGNSAPDKSGLPSDRFSAERTGGSVSTLTIQRTQQEDSAVYLCASSANTYEQYFGPGTRLTVT.

The chain couples TRBV3-1 to TRBJ1-6, with D hard to call. With 3 bases removed from V and 9 bases from J, the gap between germline ends came to 15 bases. Germline V gene lookup returns CDR1 LGHDT and CDR2 YNNKEL (reference sequence). The CDR3 consists of 15 residues. CDR3 loop: CASSQQMTLSSPLHF. CDR3 DNA sequence: TGTGCCAGCAGCCAGCAAATGACTCTAAGTTCACCCCTCCACTTT.

This clonotype was seen a few times. J is TRBJ1-2 and V is TRBV3-1; no clear D. The V gene's germline CDR1 is LGHDT and CDR2 YNNKEL (reference sequence). This CDR3 spans 14 amino acids. Trimming removed 0 bases from V and 4 bases from J, with 9 bases in between. The CDR3 nucleotides are TGTGCCAGCAGCCAAGATCGAGGGATCTATGGCTACACCTTC. Translating gives CASSQDRGIYGYTF.

This clonotype showed up just a few times. CDR3 in amino acids: CASSYGQITYEQYF. In nucleotides, the CDR3 is TGTGCCAGCAGTTACGGGCAGATTACCTACGAGCAGTACTTC. The rearrangement links TRBV6-5 to TRBJ2-7; no clear D. The CDR3 has 14 residues. Germline-derived CDR1 and CDR2 are MNHEY and SVGAGI. Trimming stripped 2 bases from V and 2 bases from J, with 10 bases between.

This clonotype was counted a few times. The chain combines TRBV28 with TRBJ1-6; 7 nucleotides align to TRBD1. The CDR3 spans 15 residues. Losses at the gene ends were 6 bases for V and 2 bases for J; bases not matched to a gene: 4. Germline V gene sequence: CDR1 MDHEN, CDR2 SYDVKM. This CDR3 reads CASRDRVTYNSPLHF. The CDR3 coding sequence is TGTGCCAGCAGAGACAGGGTAACCTATAATTCACCCCTCCACTTT.

The rearrangement links TRBV18 to TRBJ2-2, with 8 bases aligning to TRBD1. The junction had 6 bases not matched to a gene; V was cut back by 6 bases and J by 6 bases. CDR3 length: 14 amino acids. CDR1 is KGHSH, CDR2 LQKENI, per germline. The CDR3 is CASSRDRRSGELFF. In DNA, the CDR3 is TGTGCCAGCTCTCGGGACAGGAGGTCCGGGGAGCTGTTTTTT.

The CDR3, as DNA: TGTGCCAGCAACGCCAAGGGCGTTCCGATCTCTGGAAACACCATATATTTT. Translating it yields CASNAKGVPISGNTIYF. The chain combines TRBV14 with TRBJ1-3; D not certain. CDR3 length equals 17 residues. Trimming removed 7 bases from V and 0 bases from J, with 19 bases in between. CDR1 and CDR2 from the germline V gene are SGHDN and FVKESK.

This clonotype was seen a few times. V usage is TRBV7-9 and J usage is TRBJ1-2; D remains unclear. This CDR3 has 14 residues. Germline values: CDR1 SEHNR, CDR2 FQNEAQ (reference sequence). V was shortened by 1 base and J by 7 bases, with 13 bases between the two germline ends. This CDR3 reads CASSLEGSAGGYTF. The CDR3 nucleotides are TGTGCCAGCAGCTTAGAGGGCTCAGCGGGTGGCTACACCTTC.

This clonotype was seen many times. The V call is TRBV29-1, the J call TRBJ1-5, with D possibly being TRBD1 (5 bases). The CDR3 runs 14 residues. V lost 7 bases and J lost 6, with 19 bases in between. Germline V gene sequence: CDR1 SQVTM, CDR2 ANQGSEA. CDR3 in amino acids: CSGQGPAIGQPQHF. DNA of the CDR3: TGCAGCGGGCAGGGACCGGCAATCGGTCAGCCCCAGCATTTT. Full variable domain (outside the CDR3, taken from reference TRBV29-1 and TRBJ1-5): SAVISQKPSRDICQRGTSLTIQCQVDSQVTMMFWYRQQPGQSLTLIATANQGSEATYESGFVIDKFPISRPNLTFSTLTVSNMSPEDSSIYLCSGQGPAIGQPQHFGDGTRLSIL.

The chain joins TRBV10-2 to TRBJ2-7; D assignment may be TRBD1 or TRBD2 (5 bases each). The V and J ends lost 5 bases and 7 bases respectively, with 21 bases between them. This CDR3 contains 15 residues. The germline V gene has CDR1 WSHSY and CDR2 SAAADI. CDR3 in amino acids: CASSRDGTPKGEQYF. The DNA of the CDR3 is TGCGCCAGCAGTCGAGACGGGACCCCCAAGGGGGAGCAGTACTTC.

This clonotype was recorded a few times. This chain links TRBV13 with TRBJ2-5; 12 nucleotides agree with TRBD2. V was pared by 2 bases and J by 3 bases, with 4 bases of the junction left unmatched. The CDR3 length is 16 residues. The germline CDR1 and CDR2 sequences are PRHDT and FYEKMQ (reference sequence). The CDR3 loop is CASSLLGLAGKETQYF. DNA of the CDR3: TGTGCCAGCAGCTTATTAGGACTAGCGGGAAAAGAGACCCAGTACTTC.

This clonotype was recorded many times. The chain employs TRBV28 and TRBJ1-2; D is possibly TRBD1 (5 bases). Trimming removed 6 bases at V and 4 bases at J, with 9 bases between. Germline assignment: CDR1 MDHEN and CDR2 SYDVKM. The CDR3 spans 12 residues. CDR3 sequence (DNA): TGTGCCAGCAGCGTAGACAGCTATGGCTACACCTTC. This codes for CASSVDSYGYTF.

The chain has TRBV5-4 and TRBJ2-2, with D tentatively TRBD1 (6 bases). CDR3 length: 15 amino acids. The V gene lost 0 bases and the J gene lost 2 bases, with 8 bases spanning the gap. The germline CDR1 and CDR2 sequences are SGHNT and YYREEE (reference sequence). Here the CDR3 DNA reads TGTGCCAGCAGCTTGGGGACAGACAACACCGGGGAGCTGTTTTTT. Amino acid sequence: CASSLGTDNTGELFF.

This clonotype was detected only a few times. V is TRBV5-1 and J is TRBJ1-2; no reliable D call. V lost 3 bases and J 7 bases, leaving 16 bases between the germline ends. The CDR3 loop spans 14 amino acids. CDR1 SGHRS and CDR2 YFSETQ come from the germline V gene. The CDR3, as DNA: TGCGCCAGCAGCTCCCTAGGTGGGTCGGCTGGCTACACCTTC. Its translation is CASSSLGGSAGYTF.

The chain uses TRBV12-3 or TRBV12-4 and TRBJ1-1, with D hard to call. This CDR3 spans 12 amino acids. V was cut by 4 bases and J by 8 bases, with 11 bases left in between. CDR3 sequence (DNA): TGTGCCAGCAGTTCTACCAGGCCCGAAGCTTTCTTT. Translated: CASSSTRPEAFF.

This sequence joins TRBV6-2 or TRBV6-3 and TRBJ2-5; 8 nucleotides agree with TRBD2. CDR3 size: 15 residues. V dropped 0 bases and J dropped 5; count of bases not matched to a gene: 5. The germline CDR1 and CDR2 sequences are MNHEY and SVGEGT. This CDR3 is CASSYSRGGLETQYF. CDR3 coding DNA: TGTGCCAGCAGTTACTCACGCGGGGGGCTGGAGACCCAGTACTTC.